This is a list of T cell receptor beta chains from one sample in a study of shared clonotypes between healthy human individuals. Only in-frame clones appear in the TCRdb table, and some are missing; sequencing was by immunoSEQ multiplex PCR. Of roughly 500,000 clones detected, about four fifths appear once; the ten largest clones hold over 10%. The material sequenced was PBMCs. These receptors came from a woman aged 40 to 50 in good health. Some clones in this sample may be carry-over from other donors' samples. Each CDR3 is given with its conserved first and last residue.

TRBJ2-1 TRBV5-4 CASSIAGGEDEQFF
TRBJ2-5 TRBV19 CASRSGQQETQYF
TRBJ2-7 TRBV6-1 CASVGDGPHEQYF
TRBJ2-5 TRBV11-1 CASRRGAQETQYF
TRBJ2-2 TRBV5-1 CASSPRRTSGNTGELFF
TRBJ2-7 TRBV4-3 CASSQGIGEYEQYF
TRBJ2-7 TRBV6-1 CASGRALSYEQYF
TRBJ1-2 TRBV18 CASSPSGGNYGYTF
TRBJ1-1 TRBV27 CASSLLEGSAEAFF
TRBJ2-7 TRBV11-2 CASSRSGTGAYEQYF
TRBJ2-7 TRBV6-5 CASSRTPISYEQYF
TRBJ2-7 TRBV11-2 CASSPRLAGASYEQYF
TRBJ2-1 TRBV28 CASSYPMTSGRATAYNEQFF
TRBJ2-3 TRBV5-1 CASSTGLAGVVDTQYF
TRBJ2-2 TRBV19 CASSVPLAGGTNTGELFF
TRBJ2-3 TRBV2 CATAVWGLDTQYF
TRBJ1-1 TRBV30 CAWRRENTEAFF
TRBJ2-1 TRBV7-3 CASSRGLAGANEQFF
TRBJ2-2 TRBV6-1 CASSAPGSRTGELFF
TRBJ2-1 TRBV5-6 CASSLAPRGGNEQFF
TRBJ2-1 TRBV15 CATSSSPRLAGMNDEQFF
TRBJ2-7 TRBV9 CASSGGQDFDEQYF